Listed below are T cell receptor beta chains from one sample, sequenced in a study of OX40 agonist ivuxolimab in advanced cancers. Using immunoSEQ multiplex PCR, the repertoire was profiled, and TCRdb retains in-frame clones only, with some absent. Here the sample spans around 55,000 clones, 77% being singletons. The material sequenced was CD4+ or CD8+ T cells sorted from blood, taken in a trial of the OX40 agonist ivuxolimab. The receptors derive from an adult with an advanced solid tumor such as melanoma, head and neck, liver or kidney cancer. Each CDR3 is given with its conserved first and last residue. D genes are given only for firm matches. Clone size is stated in some rows and not others, as once, few, many or a class when expanded.

D	size	J	V	CDR3	DNA
TRBD1	NA	TRBJ1-5	TRBV2	CASSERQGVYQPQHF	TGTGCCAGCAGTGAAAGACAGGGGGTGTACCAGCCCCAGCATTTT
NA	NA	TRBJ1-2	TRBV2	CASSEATYGYTF	TGTGCCAGCAGTGAGGCCACCTATGGCTACACCTTC
NA	NA	TRBJ1-2	TRBV6-1	CASSEAYVGGYTF	TGTGCCAGCAGTGAAGCTTATGTCGGAGGCTACACCTTC
NA	NA	TRBJ1-1	TRBV5-6	CASSLFSRNTEAFF	TGTGCCAGCAGCTTGTTTTCCAGGAACACTGAAGCTTTCTTT
NA	few	TRBJ1-5	TRBV19	CASSFADGLNQPQHF	TGTGCCAGTAGTTTCGCGGACGGACTCAATCAGCCCCAGCATTTT
TRBD2	NA	TRBJ2-7	TRBV7-2	CASSPNGGGEQYF	TGTGCCAGCAGCCCCAACGGGGGGGGCGAGCAGTACTTC
NA	NA	TRBJ1-4	TRBV7-9	CASSLRRVEKLFF	TGTGCCAGCAGCTTACGCCGGGTTGAAAAACTGTTTTTT
NA	NA	TRBJ1-1	TRBV5-5	CASSLAGFNTEAFF	TGTGCCAGCAGCTTGGCAGGGTTTAACACTGAAGCTTTCTTT
NA	few	TRBJ1-4	TRBV7-9	CASSLNRQSNEKLFF	TGTGCCAGCAGCTTAAATCGCCAGTCAAATGAAAAACTGTTTTTT
TRBD1	NA	TRBJ2-7	TRBV18	CASSPDRGPLGEQYF	TGTGCCAGCTCGCCCGACAGGGGACCTTTAGGGGAGCAGTACTTC
NA	NA	TRBJ1-2	TRBV6-5	CASSEKGNYGYTF	TGTGCCAGCAGTGAAAAGGGGAACTATGGCTACACCTTC
TRBD2	NA	TRBJ2-5	TRBV30	CAWAGGETQYF	TGTGCCTGGGCGGGGGGGGAGACCCAGTACTTC
NA	NA	TRBJ1-5	TRBV7-2	CASRSGDGNQPQHF	TGTGCCAGCAGATCGGGGGATGGCAATCAGCCCCAGCATTTT
NA	NA	TRBJ2-3	TRBV9	CASSVQGSTDTQYF	TGTGCCAGCAGCGTACAGGGGAGTACAGATACGCAGTATTTT
NA	NA	TRBJ2-2	TRBV5-1	CASSSMGPDTGELFF	TGCGCCAGCAGCTCCATGGGCCCTGACACCGGGGAGCTGTTTTTT
TRBD1	NA	TRBJ1-3	TRBV7-3	CASSSLGQGSGNTIYF	TGTGCCAGCAGCTCTCTCGGACAGGGGTCTGGAAACACCATATATTTT
TRBD2	few	TRBJ2-5	TRBV11-2	CASSGRTSGGAKTQYF	TGTGCCAGCAGCGGCAGGACTAGCGGGGGGGCAAAGACCCAGTACTTC
NA	once	TRBJ1-6	TRBV9	CASSPQSRMGLSPLHF	TGTGCCAGCAGCCCCCAGTCAAGGATGGGGTTGTCACCCCTCCACTTT
NA	NA	TRBJ2-1	TRBV11-2	CASSHLVEQFF	TGTGCCAGCAGCCATTTGGTTGAGCAGTTCTTC
NA	once	TRBJ2-7	TRBV9	CASSVVGSSYEQYF	TGTGCCAGCAGCGTAGTAGGGAGTTCCTACGAGCAGTACTTC
NA	NA	TRBJ2-1	TRBV30	CAWTVQGSANEQFF	TGTGCCTGGACTGTACAGGGCTCAGCAAATGAGCAGTTCTTC
NA	few	TRBJ2-3	TRBV5-6	CASSTWSTDTQYF	TGTGCCAGCAGCACTTGGTCCACAGATACGCAGTATTTT
NA	many	TRBJ1-3	TRBV2	CASSDNTIYF	TGTGCCAGCAGTGACAACACCATATATTTT
NA	NA	TRBJ2-2	TRBV7-2	CASRLKAVNTGELFF	TGTGCCAGCAGGCTGAAGGCGGTGAACACCGGGGAGCTGTTTTTT
TRBD1	NA	TRBJ2-5	TRBV10-3	CAISESPQGAQETQYF	TGTGCCATCAGTGAGTCGCCACAGGGGGCTCAAGAGACCCAGTACTTC
NA	NA	TRBJ2-5	TRBV18	CASSPTGGGETQYF	TGTGCCAGCTCACCTACCGGGGGAGGAGAGACCCAGTACTTC
TRBD1	NA	TRBJ1-2	TRBV5-1	CASSVGQNYGYTF	TGCGCCAGCAGCGTGGGACAGAACTATGGCTACACCTTC
NA	NA	TRBJ2-2	TRBV11-3	CASSAVGQEGLFF	TGTGCCAGCAGCGCTGTGGGCCAGGAGGGGCTGTTTTTT
NA	NA	TRBJ2-3	TRBV7-2	CASSLVGSFTDTQYF	TGTGCCAGCAGCTTAGTAGGATCTTTCACAGATACGCAGTATTTT
NA	NA	TRBJ2-5	TRBV13	CASNRRLRGGQETQYF	TGTGCCAGCAACCGTCGGCTTCGGGGCGGGCAAGAGACCCAGTACTTC
NA	few	TRBJ1-3	TRBV5-1	CASSLDGSSGNTIYF	TGCGCCAGCAGCTTGGACGGTTCCTCTGGAAACACCATATATTTT
TRBD2	NA	TRBJ2-7	TRBV7-2	CASSLERPPLATGPYEQYF	TGTGCCAGCAGCTTAGAGAGACCGCCACTAGCGACGGGCCCCTACGAGCAGTACTTC
NA	NA	TRBJ2-3	TRBV7-2	CASSLGFQIRADTQYF	TGTGCCAGCAGCTTAGGGTTCCAGATCCGCGCAGATACGCAGTATTTT
NA	NA	TRBJ1-1	TRBV5-1	CASSTDGNTEAFF	TGCGCCAGCAGTACGGACGGCAACACTGAAGCTTTCTTT
NA	few	TRBJ1-6	TRBV7-6	CASSLDRANSPLHF	TGTGCCAGCAGCTTAGACAGGGCCAATTCACCCCTCCACTTT
TRBD1	NA	TRBJ2-7	TRBV9	CASSVAGTGGTYEQYF	TGTGCCAGCAGCGTAGCCGGGACAGGGGGCACCTACGAGCAGTACTTC
TRBD1	NA	TRBJ2-7	TRBV7-9	CASSLAQFVGTAYYEQYF	TGTGCCAGCAGCTTAGCCCAGTTCGTCGGGACAGCTTACTACGAGCAGTACTTC
NA	NA	TRBJ2-2	TRBV2	CASTGAGELFF	TGTGCCAGCACAGGGGCCGGGGAGCTGTTTTTT
NA	NA	TRBJ2-1	TRBV7-3	CASSLYSSSYNEQFF	TGTGCCAGCAGCCTCTACTCGAGCTCCTACAATGAGCAGTTCTTC